This T cell receptor (beta chain) came from a study of T cell changes during pregnancy in multiple sclerosis. Generated by immunoSEQ multiplex PCR, the TCRdb table keeps only in-frame clones and is missing some. The sample shows tens of thousands of clones, around 92% of them seen only once. This material consisted of CD4+ T cells from peripheral blood mononuclear cells, taken in the second trimester of pregnancy. The TCR comes from a female donor with multiple sclerosis, enrolled in a pregnancy study.

The CDR3 coding sequence is TGTGCCAGCAGCCCCTCCCCTAGCGGGGGGTATAATGAGCAGTTCTTC. Translating it yields CASSPSPSGGYNEQFF. The V and J genes are TRBV7-3 and TRBJ2-1, with TRBD2 matching 11 bases. Trimming at V came to 5 bases and at J to 7 bases, leaving 10 bases not matched to a gene. Germline V gives CDR1 SGHTA, CDR2 FQGTGA. This CDR3 comprises 16 residues.